The following is a T cell receptor (beta chain) sequence with its context. The CDR3 consists of 11 residues. Trimming took 6 bases from V and 10 from J; bases not matched to a gene: 7. Germline lookup yields CDR1 SQVTM and CDR2 ANQGSEA. The data belong to a study of blood T cell repertoires in COVID-19. The overall study: T cells, B-cell-depleted T cells, or PBMCs supplied cDNA or gDNA.

Seattle researchers signed up patients amid active infection and tracked them longitudinally. In the source study's methods: Researchers report that nucleated cell counts were estimated from reference gene primer amplification. The data were produced by immunoSEQ multiplex PCR, yet TCRdb's version contains in-frame clones alone and is incomplete. V and J calls and clone size are given by that table; D and trimming were obtained from the DNA. Of around 270,000 clones listed, approximately 85% are singletons. The V gene is TRBV29-1, the J gene TRBJ1-2; 8 bases are a match to TRBD1. The source is a human donor with COVID-19, enrolled during active disease. The donor label of this sample is uncertain. The sample taken for sequencing was peripheral blood. CDR3 nucleotide sequence: TGCAGCGTGGGACAGGACGGACACTACACCTTC. Its translation is CSVGQDGHYTF.